The rows below give T cell receptor beta chains drawn from one sample of a study of patients and donors after allogeneic stem cell transplantation. MiXCR was run by TCRdb on the RT-PCR reads, yielding one entry per CDR3 protein. The table has about 1,800 distinct CDR3 sequences, approximately 15% seen once; the top ten hold approximately 11%. Material for sequencing was blood, either unsorted or a sorted T cell fraction (not recorded which). These receptors were taken from a human donor who was either an allogeneic HSCT recipient or a stem cell or donor lymphocyte infusion donor (not recorded which). It is not recorded whose cells these are; they may come from a transplant donor. CDR3s include the opening cysteine and the closing phenylalanine or tryptophan. A D gene is named only where the DNA matches it firmly. Size tells how often a clone was seen (once, few, many) or the class of an expanded clone, and some rows leave it out.

.,TRBV5-1,TRBJ2-3,.,CASSSARQDTDTQYF,TGCGCCAGCAGCTCCGCGAGGCAGGACACAGATACGCAGTATTTT
medium-sized,TRBV6-5,TRBJ1-1,TRBD1,CASRETGVTEAFF,TGTGCCAGCAGGGAGACAGGGGTAACTGAAGCTTTCTTT
.,TRBV2,TRBJ1-1,.,CASSSPGLGTEAFF,TGTGCCAGCAGTTCACCGGGACTTGGCACTGAAGCTTTCTTT
large,TRBV5-1,TRBJ1-4,.,CASSLQRGEKLFF,TGCGCCAGCAGCTTGCAACGCGGTGAAAAACTGTTTTTT
medium-sized,TRBV7-2,TRBJ1-5,TRBD1,CASSLADREAQHF,TGTGCCAGCAGCTTAGCCGACAGGGAGGCCCAGCATTTT
large,TRBV7-2,TRBJ2-5,.,CASSLEAEETQYF,TGTGCCAGCAGCTTAGAGGCGGAAGAGACCCAGTACTTC
medium-sized,TRBV5-5,TRBJ1-1,.,CASSSGPLNTEAFF,TGTGCCAGCAGCTCGGGACCGCTGAACACTGAAGCTTTCTTT
.,TRBV18,TRBJ1-1,.,CASSPGGRTEAFF,TGTGCCAGCTCACCAGGGGGCCGCACTGAAGCTTTCTTT
few,TRBV6-2/TRBV6-3,TRBJ2-7,TRBD1,CASSYRDRGREQYF,TGTGCCAGCAGCTACCGGGACAGGGGAAGGGAGCAGTACTTC
few,TRBV27,TRBJ2-1,.,CASSLGRGRGSYNEQFF,TGTGCCAGCAGTTTAGGTCGGGGGCGGGGCTCCTACAATGAGCAGTTCTTC
few,TRBV30,TRBJ2-7,TRBD1,CAWRKGQGAREQYF,TGTGCCTGGAGGAAGGGACAGGGGGCCAGGGAGCAGTACTTC
.,TRBV19,TRBJ1-2,TRBD1,CASNLRRRGRSYGYTF,TGTGCCAGTAACCTACGGAGGAGGGGGCGCTCCTATGGCTACACCTTC
large,TRBV7-2,TRBJ2-1,.,CASSPSRVVDEQFF,TGTGCCAGCAGCCCAAGCCGGGTAGTCGATGAGCAGTTCTTC
few,TRBV7-2,TRBJ1-2,TRBD1,CAISGQGSYGYTF,TGTGCCATCTCGGGACAGGGATCGTATGGCTACACCTTC
medium-sized,TRBV11-2,TRBJ2-3,TRBD2,CASSPGRGTDTQYF,TGTGCCAGCAGCCCGGGGCGGGGGACAGATACGCAGTATTTT
medium-sized,TRBV19,TRBJ2-7,TRBD1,CASSPDRAREQYF,TGTGCCAGTAGTCCCGACAGGGCGAGGGAGCAGTACTTC
.,TRBV7-3,TRBJ2-2,TRBD1,CASSLMPGQGTGELFF,TGTGCCAGCAGCTTAATGCCGGGACAGGGGACCGGGGAGCTGTTTTTT
.,TRBV7-2,TRBJ1-5,TRBD1,CASSPQGSNQPQHF,TGTGCCAGCAGCCCACAGGGGAGCAATCAGCCCCAGCATTTT
medium-sized,TRBV7-3,TRBJ2-2,.,CASSLTARVHTGELFF,TGTGCCAGCAGCTTAACTGCCAGGGTCCACACCGGGGAGCTGTTTTTT
medium-sized,TRBV7-2,TRBJ2-1,.,CASSLAGWGNEQFF,TGTGCCAGCAGCTTAGCAGGGTGGGGCAATGAGCAGTTCTTC
large,TRBV18,TRBJ2-3,.,CASSPGRSPDTQYF,TGTGCCAGCTCACCAGGACGGTCCCCGGATACGCAGTATTTT
few,TRBV7-2,TRBJ2-1,.,CASSPQLRAYNEQFF,TGTGCCAGCAGCCCTCAGCTCCGAGCCTACAATGAGCAGTTCTTC
few,TRBV2,TRBJ2-3,.,CASALGRTDTQYF,TGTGCCAGCGCCTTGGGCCGTACAGATACGCAGTATTTT
.,TRBV3-1,TRBJ2-3,.,CASSQRTDTQYF,TGTGCCAGCAGCCAACGCACAGATACGCAGTATTTT
.,TRBV7-2,TRBJ2-2,TRBD1,CASSFDRGRNTGELFF,TGTGCCAGCAGTTTCGACAGGGGAAGAAACACCGGGGAGCTGTTTTTT
medium-sized,TRBV4-3,TRBJ1-1,.,CASSQDRVRNTEAFF,TGCGCCAGCAGCCAAGACAGGGTAAGGAACACTGAAGCTTTCTTT
.,TRBV7-9,TRBJ1-2,TRBD1,CASSPYPGQGYGYTF,TGTGCCAGCAGCCCCTACCCGGGACAGGGGTATGGCTACACCTTC
hyperexpanded,TRBV5-1,TRBJ2-1,.,CASSLGGENEQFF,TGCGCCAGCAGCTTGGGCGGGGAAAATGAGCAGTTCTTC
few,TRBV7-6,TRBJ2-1,TRBD1,CASSLQGQSNEQFF,TGTGCCAGCAGCTTACAGGGACAGAGCAATGAGCAGTTCTTC
large,TRBV7-2,TRBJ1-2,.,CASTLRGEGYTF,TGTGCCAGCACCCTCCGGGGAGAAGGCTACACCTTC
medium-sized,TRBV7-7,TRBJ2-1,.,CASSPGLDLYNEQFF,TGTGCTAGCAGCCCGGGACTTGATCTCTACAATGAGCAGTTCTTC
few,TRBV20-1,TRBJ2-7,.,CSASNRPYEQYF,TGCAGTGCTAGTAACAGACCCTACGAGCAGTACTTC
large,TRBV12-3/TRBV12-4,TRBJ1-2,TRBD1,CASSTGTGGYGYTF,TGTGCCAGCAGTACAGGGACAGGGGGCTATGGCTACACCTTC
medium-sized,TRBV7-2,TRBJ2-5,.,CASSLQQVRRQETQYF,TGTGCCAGCAGCTTACAACAGGTCCGAAGGCAAGAGACCCAGTACTTC
.,TRBV5-1,TRBJ1-4,TRBD1,CASSLGHRGEKLFF,TGCGCCAGCAGCTTGGGCCACAGGGGTGAAAAACTGTTTTTT
.,TRBV11-3,TRBJ2-1,TRBD2,CASSLRTSGGDEQFF,TGTGCCAGCAGCTTAAGGACTAGCGGTGGGGATGAGCAGTTCTTC
.,TRBV6-5,TRBJ2-3,TRBD2,CASSYDLGGSTDTQYF,TGTGCCAGCAGTTACGACCTCGGGGGGAGCACAGATACGCAGTATTTT
few,TRBV7-9,TRBJ2-5,TRBD2,CASSLYLAGQETQYF,TGTGCCAGCAGCTTGTACCTAGCGGGGCAAGAGACCCAGTACTTC
.,TRBV7-2,TRBJ1-5,.,CASSPSGNQPQHF,TGTGCCAGCAGCCCCAGTGGCAATCAGCCCCAGCATTTT
medium-sized,TRBV20-1,TRBJ2-7,.,CSARGVNSYEQYF,TGCAGTGCTAGAGGAGTGAACTCCTACGAGCAGTACTTC
.,TRBV10-3,TRBJ1-6,.,CATRDRDNSPLHF,TGTGCCACCCGCGACAGAGATAATTCACCCCTCCACTTT
few,TRBV29-1,TRBJ2-6,.,CSVVASGANVLTF,TGCAGCGTTGTAGCCTCTGGGGCCAACGTCCTGACTTTC
.,TRBV6-2/TRBV6-3,TRBJ2-1,.,CASSTVYNEQFF,TGTGCCAGCAGCACCGTCTACAATGAGCAGTTCTTC
few,TRBV11-2,TRBJ2-4,TRBD1,CASSTGTVQGKNIQYF,TGTGCCAGCAGCACTGGGACAGTCCAGGGCAAAAACATTCAGTACTTC
few,TRBV5-4,TRBJ2-2,.,CASSFRSTNTGELFF,TGTGCCAGCAGCTTCCGTTCTACGAACACCGGGGAGCTGTTTTTT
.,TRBV5-1,TRBJ1-2,TRBD1,CASSLQGNYGYTF,TGCGCCAGCAGCTTACAGGGGAACTATGGCTACACCTTC
few,TRBV5-6,TRBJ1-2,TRBD1,CASSTRQGDGYTF,TGTGCCAGCAGCACACGACAGGGGGATGGCTACACCTTC
medium-sized,TRBV14,TRBJ1-2,.,CASSQVRGYGYTF,TGTGCCAGCAGCCAAGTACGCGGCTATGGCTACACCTTC
few,TRBV12-3/TRBV12-4,TRBJ1-6,.,CASSFSSSYNSPLHF,TGTGCCAGCAGTTTTTCTAGCTCCTATAATTCACCCCTCCACTTT
large,TRBV28,TRBJ1-1,.,CASSRTGLTEAFF,TGTGCCAGCAGCCGCACAGGGTTAACTGAAGCTTTCTTT
large,TRBV5-1,TRBJ2-2,.,CASSSRRQANTGELFF,TGCGCCAGCAGCTCCCGAAGACAGGCGAACACCGGGGAGCTGTTTTTT
medium-sized,TRBV5-1,TRBJ1-1,.,CASSSAGNTEAFF,TGCGCCAGCAGCTCGGCGGGGAACACTGAAGCTTTCTTT
large,TRBV6-2/TRBV6-3,TRBJ1-3,TRBD1,CASSYGTDSGNTIYF,TGTGCCAGCAGTTACGGGACAGACTCTGGAAACACCATATATTTT
medium-sized,TRBV10-3,TRBJ2-1,.,CAIRATNEQFF,TGTGCCATCAGAGCAACCAATGAGCAGTTCTTC
.,TRBV6-2/TRBV6-3,TRBJ1-2,.,CASSRPGTGNYGYTF,TGTGCCAGCAGCCGACCCGGGACGGGGAACTATGGCTACACCTTC
large,TRBV7-2,TRBJ2-1,.,CASSFGISYNEQFF,TGTGCCAGCAGCTTCGGGATATCATACAATGAGCAGTTCTTC
.,TRBV7-9,TRBJ2-3,.,CASSDHTDTQYF,TGTGCCAGCAGCGACCACACAGATACGCAGTATTTT
.,TRBV7-9,TRBJ2-2,.,CALNTGELFF,TGTGCCTTAAACACCGGGGAGCTGTTTTTT